One and the same sample provided the 10 T cell receptor beta chains below, sequenced in a study of blood T cell repertoires in COVID-19. The assay was immunoSEQ multiplex PCR, and TCRdb's table has in-frame clones only and misses some. Among 250,000 to 350,000 clones listed, approximately 83% were seen once. The specimen was PBMCs or T cells enriched from blood (not recorded which). The origin of the receptors is a woman younger than 45 who had recovered from COVID-19.

V is TRBV5-6 and J is TRBJ2-7; 8 nucleotides agree with TRBD2. The CDR3 totals 15 residues. CDR1 is SGHDT and CDR2 is YYEEEE in the germline V gene. Trimming cost V 2 bases and J 2 bases; bases outside gene matches: 6. The chain's CDR3 is CASSFPGLGAYEQYF. The CDR3 region has the DNA TGTGCCAGCAGCTTCCCGGGACTAGGAGCCTACGAGCAGTACTTC.

The chain employs TRBV7-2 and TRBJ2-3, with 12 positions matching TRBD2. Germline CDR1 reads SGHTA; CDR2 reads FQGNSA. The CDR3 sequence is 17 residues long. V lost 5 bases, J lost 5 bases, and 11 bases stayed unmatched. The CDR3 DNA is TGTGCCAGCAGCCCTCTAGCGGGGGGGCTCGGGGGAGATACGCAGTATTTT. Residues: CASSPLAGGLGGDTQYF.

V usage is TRBV5-1 and J usage is TRBJ2-2; D remains ambiguous. Trimming left V 0 bases short and J 1 base short, with 10 bases between. Looked up from germline, CDR1 is SGHRS and CDR2 is YFSETQ. There are 16 residues in the CDR3. The CDR3 loop reads CASSLVKLKNTGELFF. DNA for the CDR3: TGCGCCAGCAGCTTGGTAAAGCTAAAGAACACCGGGGAGCTGTTTTTT.

The V call is TRBV27, the J call TRBJ1-2; possible D gene TRBD1, 6 bases. This CDR3 comprises 15 residues. V gave up 6 bases and J gave up 3 bases, with 17 bases separating them. Per germline, CDR1 MNHEY and CDR2 SMNVEV (reference sequence). In DNA, the CDR3 is TGTGCCAGCAGAAGCTCAGGGGTTTTCGACTATGGCTACACCTTC. Translating gives CASRSSGVFDYGYTF.

This chain connects TRBV6-4 to TRBJ2-3, with D tentatively TRBD2 (6 bases). The CDR3 is 15 amino acids. Trimming left V 0 bases short and J 3 bases short, with 10 bases between. The germline CDR1 and CDR2 sequences are MRHNA and SNTAGT. CDR3 region: CASSDSMEGTDTQYF. The CDR3 nucleotides are TGTGCCAGCAGTGACTCGATGGAGGGGACAGATACGCAGTATTTT.

V and J are TRBV19 and TRBJ2-6; TRBD1 is a possible D gene (5 bases). Between the trimmed V and J ends, which lost 5 bases and 0 bases, there was a span of 14 bases. The germline V gene encodes CDR1 LNHDA and CDR2 SQIVND (reference sequence). The CDR3 sequence is 17 residues long. In nucleotides, the CDR3 is TGTGCCAGTAGTTTGGCAGGGCCCAGCTCTGGGGCCAACGTCCTGACTTTC. It yields the protein CASSLAGPSSGANVLTF.

To note about this clone: Its ends do not fully match the called genes, so a read error is possible. The V call is TRBV11-2, the J call TRBJ2-7; 8 bases align to TRBD1. This CDR3 spans 15 amino acids. Germline assignment: CDR1 SGHAT and CDR2 FQNNGV. DNA of the CDR3: TGTGCCAGCGGCTTAGAGCCAGGGGGCGCTTCCGAGCAGTACTTC. This codes for CASGLEPGGASEQYF.

This clone came up a few times. This chain uses TRBV27 with TRBJ2-2; TRBD1 aligns across 10 bases. The CDR3 loop spans 15 amino acids. Germline CDR1 MNHEY, CDR2 SMNVEV (reference sequence). V lost 4 bases, J lost 6 bases, and 5 bases stayed unmatched. CDR3 sequence (DNA): TGTGCCAGCAGTTCCGGGACAGGGGAAGCCGGGGAGCTGTTTTTT. Protein sequence: CASSSGTGEAGELFF.

The chain has TRBV28 and TRBJ2-7; D is undetermined. The CDR3 sequence is 12 residues long. Trimming took 4 bases from V and 2 from J, leaving 6 bases between them. Germline CDR1 reads MDHEN; CDR2 reads SYDVKM. CDR3 DNA: TGTGCCAGCAGTTCCGGTGCCTACGAGCAGTACTTC. It codes for CASSSGAYEQYF.

The CDR3 bases are TGTGCCAGCAGCACCCATACAGGGTCTGGAAACACCATATATTTT. Encoded protein: CASSTHTGSGNTIYF. V usage is TRBV9 and J usage is TRBJ1-3; tentatively, D is TRBD1 (6 bases). The CDR3 loop spans 15 amino acids. CDR1 is SGDLS, CDR2 YYNGEE, per germline. V lost 4 bases, J lost 1 base, and 12 bases lay in between.